This T cell receptor beta chain comes out of a study of OX40 agonist ivuxolimab in advanced cancers. This clone came up a few times. Method: immunoSEQ multiplex PCR; TCRdb's copy keeps in-frame clones and lacks some. This sample has 45,000 to 55,000 clones, with 94% found just once. The CDR3 is 14 amino acids. Germline V gene data show CDR1 as SEHNR and CDR2 as FQNEAQ (reference sequence). The V and J ends lost 4 bases and 7 bases, in that order; junction bases with no gene match: 4. J is TRBJ2-1 and V is TRBV7-9; 10 nucleotides agree with TRBD2. The material was CD4+ or CD8+ T cells sorted from blood, obtained in a trial of the OX40 agonist ivuxolimab. The clonotype originates from an adult with an advanced solid tumor such as melanoma, head and neck, liver or kidney cancer. DNA for the CDR3: TGTGCCAGCAGCTCTAGCGGGAGTTGGAATGAGCAGTTCTTC. Protein product: CASSSSGSWNEQFF.